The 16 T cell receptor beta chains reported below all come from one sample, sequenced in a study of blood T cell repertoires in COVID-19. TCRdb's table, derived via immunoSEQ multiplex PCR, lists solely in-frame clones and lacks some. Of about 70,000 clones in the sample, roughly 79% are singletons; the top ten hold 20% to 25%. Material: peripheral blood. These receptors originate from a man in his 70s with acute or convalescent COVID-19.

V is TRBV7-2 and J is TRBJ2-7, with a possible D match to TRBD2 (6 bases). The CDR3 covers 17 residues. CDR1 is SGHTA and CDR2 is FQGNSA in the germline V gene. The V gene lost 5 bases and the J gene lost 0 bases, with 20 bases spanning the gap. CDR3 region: CASSPHWVSGSSYEQYF. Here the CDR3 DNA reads TGTGCCAGCAGCCCCCACTGGGTTAGCGGAAGCTCCTACGAGCAGTACTTC. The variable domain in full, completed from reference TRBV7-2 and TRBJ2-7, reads GAGVSQSPSNKVTEKGKDVELRCDPISGHTALYWYRQSLGQGLEFLIYFQGNSAPDKSGLPSDRFSAERTGGSVSTLTIQRTQQEDSAVYLCASSPHWVSGSSYEQYFGPGTRLTVT.

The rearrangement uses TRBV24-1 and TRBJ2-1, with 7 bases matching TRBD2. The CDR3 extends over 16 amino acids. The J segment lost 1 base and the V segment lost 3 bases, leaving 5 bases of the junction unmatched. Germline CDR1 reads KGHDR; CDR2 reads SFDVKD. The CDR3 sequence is CATSDQASGSYNEQFF. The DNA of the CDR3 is TGTGCCACCAGTGATCAGGCTAGCGGATCCTACAATGAGCAGTTCTTC.

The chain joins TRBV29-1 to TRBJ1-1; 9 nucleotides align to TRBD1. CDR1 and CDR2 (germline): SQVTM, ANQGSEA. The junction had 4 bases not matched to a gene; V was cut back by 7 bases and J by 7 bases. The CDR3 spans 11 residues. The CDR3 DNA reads TGCAGCGCACGGACAGGGGATGAAGCTTTCTTT. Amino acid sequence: CSARTGDEAFF.

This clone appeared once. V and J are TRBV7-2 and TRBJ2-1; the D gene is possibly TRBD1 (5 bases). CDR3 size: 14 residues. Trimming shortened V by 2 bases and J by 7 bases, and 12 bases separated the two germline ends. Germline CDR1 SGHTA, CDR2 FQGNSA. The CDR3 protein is CASSLTGNRNEQFF. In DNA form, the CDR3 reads TGTGCCAGCAGCTTAACCGGTAACAGGAATGAGCAGTTCTTC.

The CDR3: CASSLRLAGTYNEQFF. DNA for the CDR3: TGTGCCAGCAGTCTTCGTCTAGCGGGAACCTACAATGAGCAGTTCTTC. The J gene is TRBJ2-1, the V gene TRBV6-4; 9 bases line up with TRBD2. Per the germline V gene, CDR1 is MRHNA and CDR2 is SNTAGT. The J segment lost 2 bases and the V segment lost 5 bases, leaving 7 bases of the junction unmatched. The CDR3 sequence is 16 residues long.

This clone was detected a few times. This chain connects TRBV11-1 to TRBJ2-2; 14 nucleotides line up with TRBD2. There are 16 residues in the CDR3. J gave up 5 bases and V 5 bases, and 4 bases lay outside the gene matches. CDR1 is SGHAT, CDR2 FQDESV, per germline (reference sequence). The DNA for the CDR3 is TGTGCCAGCAGCATGACTAGCGGGAGGGAGACCGGGGAGCTGTTTTTT. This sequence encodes CASSMTSGRETGELFF.

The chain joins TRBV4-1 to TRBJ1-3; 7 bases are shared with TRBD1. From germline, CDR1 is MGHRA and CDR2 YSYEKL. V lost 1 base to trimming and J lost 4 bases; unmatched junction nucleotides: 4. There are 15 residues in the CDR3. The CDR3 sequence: CASSQGQGPGNTIYF. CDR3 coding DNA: TGCGCCAGCAGCCAAGGACAGGGTCCCGGAAACACCATATATTTT.

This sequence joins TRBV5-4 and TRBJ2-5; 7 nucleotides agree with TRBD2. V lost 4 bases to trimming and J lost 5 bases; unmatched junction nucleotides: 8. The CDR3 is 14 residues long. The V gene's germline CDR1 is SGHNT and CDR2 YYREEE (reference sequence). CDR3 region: CASSTLGGGETQYF. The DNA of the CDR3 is TGTGCCAGCAGCACACTGGGGGGGGGTGAGACCCAGTACTTC.

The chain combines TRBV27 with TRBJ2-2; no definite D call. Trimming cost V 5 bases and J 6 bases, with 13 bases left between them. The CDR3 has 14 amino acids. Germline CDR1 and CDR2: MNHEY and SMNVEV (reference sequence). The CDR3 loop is CASSLAVLAGELFF. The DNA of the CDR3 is TGTGCCAGCAGTCTCGCGGTCTTGGCCGGGGAGCTGTTTTTT.

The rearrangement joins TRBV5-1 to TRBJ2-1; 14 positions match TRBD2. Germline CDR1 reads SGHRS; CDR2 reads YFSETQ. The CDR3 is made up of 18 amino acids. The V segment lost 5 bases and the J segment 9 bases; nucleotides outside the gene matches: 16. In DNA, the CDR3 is TGCGCCAGCAGTTTTACGTCCTACGGGACTAGCGGGAGTAGTGAGCAGTTCTTC. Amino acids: CASSFTSYGTSGSSEQFF.

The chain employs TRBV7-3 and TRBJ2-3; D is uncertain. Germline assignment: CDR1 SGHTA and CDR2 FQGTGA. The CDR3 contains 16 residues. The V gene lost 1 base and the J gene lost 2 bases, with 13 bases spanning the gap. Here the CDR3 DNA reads TGTGCCAGCAGCTTAATCGGGTCATTATACACAGATACGCAGTATTTT. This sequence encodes CASSLIGSLYTDTQYF.

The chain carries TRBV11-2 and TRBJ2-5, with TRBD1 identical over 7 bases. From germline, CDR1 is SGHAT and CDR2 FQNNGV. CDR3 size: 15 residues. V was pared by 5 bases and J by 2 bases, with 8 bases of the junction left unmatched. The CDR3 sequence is CASSQMLGQQETQYF. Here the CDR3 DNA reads TGTGCCAGCAGCCAAATGCTGGGACAGCAAGAGACCCAGTACTTC.

The CDR3 bases are TGTGCCAGCAGTTCCTACGCTCGGGGGCTGTTTTTT. This encodes CASSSYARGLFF. The chain has TRBV28 and TRBJ1-4; TRBD1 might be the D (5 bases). The germline gives CDR1 MDHEN, CDR2 SYDVKM. There are 12 residues in the CDR3. V lost 4 bases and J lost 14, with 14 bases in between.

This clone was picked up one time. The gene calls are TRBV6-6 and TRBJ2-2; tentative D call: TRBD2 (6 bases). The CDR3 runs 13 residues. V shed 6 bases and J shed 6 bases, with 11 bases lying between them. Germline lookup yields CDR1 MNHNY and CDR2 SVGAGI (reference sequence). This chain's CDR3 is CASSGTGAGELFF. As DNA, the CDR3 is TGTGCCAGCAGCGGAACGGGGGCCGGGGAGCTGTTTTTT.

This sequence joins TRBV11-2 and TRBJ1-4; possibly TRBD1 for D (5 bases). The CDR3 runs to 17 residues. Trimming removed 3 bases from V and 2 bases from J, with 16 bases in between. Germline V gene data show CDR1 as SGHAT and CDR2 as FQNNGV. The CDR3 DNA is TGTGCCAGCAGCTTGTCGGTCGTGGGGGGGACTAATGAAAAACTGTTTTTT. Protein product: CASSLSVVGGTNEKLFF.

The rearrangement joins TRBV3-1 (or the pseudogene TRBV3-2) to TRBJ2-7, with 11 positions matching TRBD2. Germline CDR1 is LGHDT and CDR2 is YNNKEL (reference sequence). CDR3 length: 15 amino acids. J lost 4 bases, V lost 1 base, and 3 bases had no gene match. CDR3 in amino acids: CASSQGGTSGYEQYF. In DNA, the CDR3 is TGTGCCAGCAGCCAAGGAGGGACTAGCGGTTACGAGCAGTACTTC.